The next 10 T cell receptor beta chains were all read from a single sample in a study of T cell responses to AZD1222 COVID-19 vaccine. The assay was immunoSEQ multiplex PCR, and TCRdb's table has in-frame clones only and misses some. There are 150,000 to 200,000 clones in the sample; 92% occur only once, and 1.3% to 1.5% lies in the top ten. The sample in question was peripheral blood, obtained on day 0 of AZD1222 vaccination. These receptors were collected from an adult in good health.

The V gene is TRBV14, the J gene TRBJ2-3; D not resolved. Deletions cut 1 base from V and 1 base from J, with 3 bases between. Germline V gene data show CDR1 as SGHDN and CDR2 as FVKESK. The CDR3 is 13 amino acids. CDR3 in DNA: TGTGCCAGCAGCCAAGTAGGCACAGATACGCAGTATTTT. Translation: CASSQVGTDTQYF.

V gene TRBV13 combines with J gene TRBJ2-3, with a possible D match to TRBD1 (6 bases). This CDR3 has 14 residues. Germline CDR1 PRHDT, CDR2 FYEKMQ (reference sequence). Trimming shortened V by 5 bases and J by 5 bases, and 14 bases separated the two germline ends. CDR3 amino acids: CASSPRGSGDTQYF. The DNA of the CDR3 is TGTGCCAGCAGCCCGAGGGGGAGTGGAGATACGCAGTATTTT. The variable domain in full, completed from reference TRBV13 and TRBJ2-3, reads AAGVIQSPRHLIKEKRETATLKCYPIPRHDTVYWYQQGPGQDPQFLISFYEKMQSDKGSIPDRFSAQQFSDYHSELNMSSLELGDSALYFCASSPRGSGDTQYFGPGTRLTVL.

The chain recombines TRBV2 with TRBJ2-4; 10 bases are shared with TRBD1. The length of the CDR3 is 12 residues. Germline CDR1 SNHLY, CDR2 FYNNEI. V lost 8 bases, J lost 5 bases, and 0 bases stayed unmatched. The CDR3 protein is CASGTGENIQYF. The CDR3 DNA reads TGTGCCAGCGGGACAGGGGAAAACATTCAGTACTTC.

The gene calls are TRBV5-6 and TRBJ1-1; 8 bases are shared with TRBD1. CDR1 is SGHDT, CDR2 YYEEEE, per germline. Losses at the gene ends were 3 bases for V and 12 bases for J; bases not matched to a gene: 13. This CDR3 region has 14 residues. CDR3 sequence: CASSSPTGASIPFF. DNA for the CDR3: TGTGCCAGCAGCTCTCCGACAGGGGCTTCGATACCTTTCTTT.

This chain connects TRBV7-3 to TRBJ1-2, with 9 bases fitting TRBD1. V lost 3 bases to trimming and J lost 5 bases; unmatched junction nucleotides: 1. The CDR3 contains 13 residues. Germline V gene data show CDR1 as SGHTA and CDR2 as FQGTGA. The CDR3 protein is CASSFGQGYGYTF. DNA of the CDR3: TGTGCCAGCAGCTTTGGACAGGGGTATGGCTACACCTTC.

To note about this clone: Additional DNA sequences in this sample encode the identical CDR3. The rearrangement uses TRBV12-3 or TRBV12-4 and TRBJ1-2; the D gene is possibly TRBD1 (5 bases). V was cut by 3 bases and J by 4 bases, with 9 bases left in between. The CDR3 has 13 amino acids. CDR3 protein: CASSLGPSYGYTF. The CDR3 region has the DNA TGTGCCAGCAGTTTGGGACCGAGCTATGGCTACACCTTC.

The V and J genes are TRBV12-3 or TRBV12-4 and TRBJ1-4; a weak D match, TRBD1 (5 bases). V lost 7 bases to trimming and J lost 5 bases, with 11 bases between them. The CDR3 totals 13 residues. CDR3 region: CASNLGGNEKLFF. CDR3 DNA sequence: TGTGCCAGCAATCTGGGGGGGAATGAAAAACTGTTTTTT.

This clone was seen a few times. V gene TRBV5-4 combines with J gene TRBJ2-2, with a weak D call TRBD1 (6 bases). V dropped 2 bases and J dropped 1 base, with 9 bases sitting between them. The CDR3 is 15 residues long. CDR1 SGHNT and CDR2 YYREEE come from the germline V gene (reference sequence). The CDR3: CASSFPTGNTGELFF. The DNA for the CDR3 is TGTGCCAGCAGCTTTCCGACAGGGAACACCGGGGAGCTGTTTTTT.

This sequence joins TRBV27 and TRBJ2-1, with 13 bases identical to TRBD2. Germline V gene lookup returns CDR1 MNHEY and CDR2 SMNVEV (reference sequence). CDR3 length: 13 amino acids. Trimming took 9 bases from V and 7 from J; bases not matched to a gene: 3. CDR3 nucleotides: TGTGCCAGTGGGACTAGCGGGGCAAATGAGCAGTTCTTC. Protein: CASGTSGANEQFF.

The chain joins TRBV4-1 to TRBJ2-3; 8 bases line up with TRBD2. The junction had 10 bases not matched to a gene; V was cut back by 4 bases and J by 1 base. Germline loops: CDR1 MGHRA, CDR2 YSYEKL. The CDR3 has 17 amino acids. CDR3 amino acids: CASSRESGRLGTDTQYF. CDR3 coding DNA: TGCGCCAGCAGCCGAGAAAGCGGGAGACTGGGCACAGATACGCAGTATTTT.